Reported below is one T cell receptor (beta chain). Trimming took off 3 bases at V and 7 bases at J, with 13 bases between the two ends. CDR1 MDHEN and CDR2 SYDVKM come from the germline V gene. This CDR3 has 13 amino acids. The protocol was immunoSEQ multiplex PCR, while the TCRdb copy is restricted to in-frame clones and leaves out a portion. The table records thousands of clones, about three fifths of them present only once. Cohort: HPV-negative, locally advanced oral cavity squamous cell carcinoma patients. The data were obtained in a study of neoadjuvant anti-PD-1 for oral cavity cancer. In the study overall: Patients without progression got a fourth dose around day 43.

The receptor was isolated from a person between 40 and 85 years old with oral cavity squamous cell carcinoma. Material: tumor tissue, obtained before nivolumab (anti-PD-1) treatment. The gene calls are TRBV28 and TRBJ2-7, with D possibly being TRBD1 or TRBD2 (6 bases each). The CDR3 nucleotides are TGTGCCAGCAGTTTGGGGGGCCGGGGGGAGCAGTACTTC. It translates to CASSLGGRGEQYF. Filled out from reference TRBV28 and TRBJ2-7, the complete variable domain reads DVKVTQSSRYLVKRTGEKVFLECVQDMDHENMFWYRQDPGLGLRLIYFSYDVKMKEKGDIPEGYSVSREKKERFSLILESASTNQTSMYLCASSLGGRGEQYFGPGTRLTVT.